This T cell receptor (beta chain) was found in a study of shared clonotypes between healthy human individuals (dated by TCRdb to about 2020). In the study overall: The cohort comprised two women and a few men aged 18 to 49 years. Leukapheresis yielded between about 0.9 and 10 billion PBMCs per donor. To increase sequencing depth and limit assay-specific biases, TCR repertoire library preparation and sequencing were carried out by different laboratories using diverse techniques. For each donor, CD4 naive and CD4 memory were each run on three plates, CD8 naive on two plates, and CD8 memory on one plate. The study deeply sequenced blood TCR repertoires of five healthy adults to estimate repertoire size and the extent of clonotype sharing between individuals. Beyond this particular receptor, the publication reports: Estimated clonotype richness was generally larger for naive than for memory subsets. Because the study included a small number of donors, the genetic and exposure-history diversity represented was limited. Pairwise subsampling led to the expectation that sequencing depth would affect the degree of clonotype sharing among donors. Compared with non-shared clonotypes, clonotypes shared by all four sorted-subset donors had higher generation probabilities. Sampling was limited to blood, and TCR repertoires in tissue likely differ from TCR repertoires in blood. Even with the large sequencing depth, rarefaction of the sorted-subset datasets indicated that sequencing was incomplete. Sharing across a few donors was observed for 5% to 6.5% of naive CD4, 3% to 4% of naive CD8, 2% to 2.5% of memory CD4, and 0.4% of memory CD8 clonotypes.

For the CD8 naive samples, CD45RO-negative cells were positively selected for CCR7, yielding a CD45RA+CCR7+ population from which TemRA cells were excluded. The donors were healthy, HIV-negative adults who had no recently reported acute infections or vaccinations. Only Caucasian adults living in Nashville, Tennessee, USA were represented among the donors. After blood collection by leukapheresis, PBMCs were isolated using Ficoll-Histopaque density gradient centrifugation and then cryopreserved in the vapor phase of liquid nitrogen. Analytical flow cytometry was used to check the purity and quantity of each magnetically sorted T cell population. Genomic DNA was isolated from each sorted fraction and quantified by UV absorbance on a Nanodrop 2000c. Using the deep immunoSEQ assay, TCR CDR3 regions were amplified from genomic DNA by multiplex PCR. Extracted genomic DNA from each cell subset was spread evenly across all wells of several immunoSEQ 96-well plates, with each plate serving as a replicate. For sorted subsets, roughly 200 ng of genomic DNA, equivalent to around 29,000 T cell genomes, went into each replicate PCR. Purified libraries were measured with a Qubit 3.0 fluorometer, size-checked on a Bioanalyzer 2100, and measured again with the KAPA Library Quantification kit. Every immunoSEQ 96-well plate was sequenced on a separate single-read 150-cycle Illumina NextSeq 550 flow cell. In the source study's methods: Because the immunoSEQ output included only junctional sequences and no quality scores, the filtering could not be the same as the filtering used for full-length reads. Sequences were annotated with PyIR, a Python wrapper for IgBLAST v1.9, using IMGT germline references to assign V/J genes and CDR3. Reads with weak V/J assignments (E-value above 1e-6), missing CDR3, stop codons, out-of-frame junctions, or ambiguous translated residues were removed. V3J clonotypes were defined by identical inferred V gene, J gene, and CDR3 amino acid sequence. Percentage overlap between repertoires was calculated by dividing the number of shared unique clonotypes by the size of the smaller repertoire. Richness of each repertoire was evaluated using RTK rarefaction, the Chao1 estimator, and Recon v2.1 estimates of unobserved clonotypes. For all TCRbeta clonotypes obtained by the gDNA method from a handful of donors, generation probabilities were computed with OLGA. This immuneACCESS table, as held by TCRdb, lists in-frame sequences with V and J called but not all clones. Of the missing ones, under half trace to an unresolved V gene in checked studies; the others have no known cause. V and J calls plus clone size are reproduced from that table; the DNA served to infer D and trimming. For this sample there are millions of clones; 85% to 95% appear just once. Under 2% of the sample belongs to the ten largest clones.

On this clone: Its target antigen remains unknown. Per-nucleotide qualities are absent, and no much larger clonotype sits a single base away.

Trimming costs V 1 base and J 0 bases, and their ends lie 13 bases apart. The germline V gene gives CDR1 as MNHNS and CDR2 as SASEGT. The CDR3, cysteine through phenylalanine, is 16 amino acids long. Just CDR3 DNA is preserved here, 48 bases in frame from base 1. The chain uses TRBV6-1 and TRBJ2-7, with the D segment identity uncertain. The sequenced sample was naive CD8+ T cells from PBMCs. Interpreted using the paper, the cell subset or site label stands for: CD45RA+CCR7+. The receptor was isolated from a man between 18 and 29 years old in good health. Some clones in this sample may be carry-over from other donors' samples. In nucleotide form, the sequence is TGTGCCAGCAGTGAAGGCAAATCCTTAGCCTCCTACGAGCAGTACTTC. Its protein reads: CASSEGKSLASYEQYF.